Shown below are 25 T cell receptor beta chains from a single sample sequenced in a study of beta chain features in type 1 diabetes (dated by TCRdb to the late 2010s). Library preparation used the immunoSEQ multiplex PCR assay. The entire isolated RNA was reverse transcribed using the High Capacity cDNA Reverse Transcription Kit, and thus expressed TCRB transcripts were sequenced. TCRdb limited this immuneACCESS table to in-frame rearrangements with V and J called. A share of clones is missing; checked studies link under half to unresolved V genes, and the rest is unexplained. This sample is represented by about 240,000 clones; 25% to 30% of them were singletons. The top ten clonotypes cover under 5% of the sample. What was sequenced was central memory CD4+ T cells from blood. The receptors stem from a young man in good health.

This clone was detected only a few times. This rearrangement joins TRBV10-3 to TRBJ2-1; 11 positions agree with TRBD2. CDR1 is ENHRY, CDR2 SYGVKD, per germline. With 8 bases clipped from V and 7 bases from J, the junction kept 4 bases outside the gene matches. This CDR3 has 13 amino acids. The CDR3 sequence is CAIGASGRNEQFF. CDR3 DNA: TGTGCCATCGGGGCTAGCGGGAGGAATGAGCAGTTCTTC.

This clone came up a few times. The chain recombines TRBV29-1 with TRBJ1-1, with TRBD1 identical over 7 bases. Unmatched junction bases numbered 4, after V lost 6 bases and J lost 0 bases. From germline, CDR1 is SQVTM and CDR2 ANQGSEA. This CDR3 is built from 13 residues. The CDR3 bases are TGCAGCGTGGCGGGACAGTTGAACACTGAAGCTTTCTTT. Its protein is CSVAGQLNTEAFF.

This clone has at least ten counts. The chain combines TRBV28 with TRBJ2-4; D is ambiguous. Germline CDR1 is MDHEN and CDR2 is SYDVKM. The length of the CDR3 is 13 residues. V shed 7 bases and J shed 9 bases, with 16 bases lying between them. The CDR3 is CASIKGPESIQYF. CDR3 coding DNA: TGTGCCAGCATAAAAGGACCCGAGAGCATTCAGTACTTC.

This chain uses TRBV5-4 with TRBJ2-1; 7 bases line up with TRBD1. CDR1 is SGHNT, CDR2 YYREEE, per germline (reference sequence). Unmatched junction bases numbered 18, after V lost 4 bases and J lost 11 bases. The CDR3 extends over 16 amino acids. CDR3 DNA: TGTGCCAGCAGCATCGGGACAGAGACCCGACCGCGCAAGCAGTTCTTC. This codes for CASSIGTETRPRKQFF.

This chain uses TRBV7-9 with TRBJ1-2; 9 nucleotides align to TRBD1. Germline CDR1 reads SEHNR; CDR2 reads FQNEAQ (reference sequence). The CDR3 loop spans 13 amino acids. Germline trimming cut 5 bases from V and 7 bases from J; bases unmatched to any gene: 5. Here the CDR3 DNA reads TGTGCCAGCAGCACGGGACAGGGAGGTGGCTACACCTTC. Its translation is CASSTGQGGGYTF.

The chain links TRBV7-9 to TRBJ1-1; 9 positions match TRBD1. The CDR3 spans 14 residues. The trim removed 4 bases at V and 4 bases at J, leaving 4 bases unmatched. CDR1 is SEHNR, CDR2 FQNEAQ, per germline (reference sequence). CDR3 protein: CASSWGQGGTEAFF. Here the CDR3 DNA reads TGTGCCAGCAGCTGGGGACAGGGTGGCACTGAAGCTTTCTTT. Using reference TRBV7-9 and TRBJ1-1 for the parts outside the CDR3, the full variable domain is DTGVSQNPRHKITKRGQNVTFRCDPISEHNRLYWYRQTLGQGPEFLTYFQNEAQLEKSRLLSDRFSAERPKGSFSTLEIQRTEQGDSAMYLCASSWGQGGTEAFFGQGTRLTVV.

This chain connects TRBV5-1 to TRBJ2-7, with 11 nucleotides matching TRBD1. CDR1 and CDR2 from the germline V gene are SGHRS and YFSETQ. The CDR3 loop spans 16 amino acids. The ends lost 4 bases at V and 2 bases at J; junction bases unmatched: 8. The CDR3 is CASSPRGQGAAYEQYF. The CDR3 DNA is TGCGCCAGCAGCCCTCGAGGACAGGGGGCCGCCTACGAGCAGTACTTC.

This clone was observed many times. The CDR3 DNA follows: TGCGCCAGCAGCCAAGGTCCTAGCGGGAACTACGAGCAGTACTTC. It is translated as CASSQGPSGNYEQYF. The chain carries TRBV4-3 and TRBJ2-7; 9 nucleotides agree with TRBD2. This CDR3 is 15 amino acids long. In germline, CDR1 is LGHNA, CDR2 YSLEER. The V and J ends lost 1 base and 3 bases, in that order; junction bases with no gene match: 4.

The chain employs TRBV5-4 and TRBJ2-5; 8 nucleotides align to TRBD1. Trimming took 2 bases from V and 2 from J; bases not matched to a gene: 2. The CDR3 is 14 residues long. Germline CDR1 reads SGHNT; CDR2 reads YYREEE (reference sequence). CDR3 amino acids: CASSFRQGQETQYF. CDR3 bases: TGTGCCAGCAGCTTCCGACAGGGGCAAGAGACCCAGTACTTC.

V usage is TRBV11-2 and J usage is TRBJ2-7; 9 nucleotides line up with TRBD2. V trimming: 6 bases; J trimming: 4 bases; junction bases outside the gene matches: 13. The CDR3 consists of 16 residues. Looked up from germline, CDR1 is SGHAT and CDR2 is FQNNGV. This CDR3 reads CASSLVLGGRAYEQYF. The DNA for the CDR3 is TGTGCCAGCAGTCTGGTTCTTGGCGGGAGGGCTTACGAGCAGTACTTC. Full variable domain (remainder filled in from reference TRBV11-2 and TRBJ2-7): EAGVAQSPRYKIIEKRQSVAFWCNPISGHATLYWYQQILGQGPKLLIQFQNNGVVDDSQLPKDRFSAERLKGVDSTLKIQPAKLEDSAVYLCASSLVLGGRAYEQYFGPGTRLTVT.

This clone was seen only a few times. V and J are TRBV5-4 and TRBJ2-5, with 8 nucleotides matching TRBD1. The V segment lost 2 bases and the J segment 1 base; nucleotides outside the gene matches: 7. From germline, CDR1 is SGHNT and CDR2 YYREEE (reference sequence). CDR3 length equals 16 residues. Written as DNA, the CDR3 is TGTGCCAGCAGCTTCGGACAGGGTGGAGGCCAAGAGACCCAGTACTTC. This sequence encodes CASSFGQGGGQETQYF.

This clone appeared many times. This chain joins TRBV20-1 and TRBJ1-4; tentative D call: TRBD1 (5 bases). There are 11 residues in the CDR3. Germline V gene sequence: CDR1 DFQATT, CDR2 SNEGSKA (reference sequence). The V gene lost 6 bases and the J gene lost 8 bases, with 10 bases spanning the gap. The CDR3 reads CSAIWGEKLFF. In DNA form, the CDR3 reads TGCAGTGCAATCTGGGGGGAAAAACTGTTTTTT.

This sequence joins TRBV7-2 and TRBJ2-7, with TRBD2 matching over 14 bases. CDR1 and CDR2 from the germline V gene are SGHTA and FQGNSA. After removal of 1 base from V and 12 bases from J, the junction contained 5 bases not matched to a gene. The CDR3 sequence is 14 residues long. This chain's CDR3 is CASSLEGLAGVPYF. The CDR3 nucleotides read TGTGCCAGCAGCTTAGAGGGACTAGCGGGAGTACCGTACTTC.

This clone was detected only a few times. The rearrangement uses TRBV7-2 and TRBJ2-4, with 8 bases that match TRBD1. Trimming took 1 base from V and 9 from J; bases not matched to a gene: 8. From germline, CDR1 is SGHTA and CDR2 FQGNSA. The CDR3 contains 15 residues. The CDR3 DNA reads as TGTGCCAGCAGCTTAGATGCAGGGGGCGCCGGCATTCAGTACTTC. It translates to CASSLDAGGAGIQYF.

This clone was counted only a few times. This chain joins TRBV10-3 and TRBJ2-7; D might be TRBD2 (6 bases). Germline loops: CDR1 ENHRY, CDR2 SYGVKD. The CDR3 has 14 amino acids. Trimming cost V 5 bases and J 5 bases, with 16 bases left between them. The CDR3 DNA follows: TGTGCCATCAGTCGCGGGGCTAATTGGGACGAGCAGTACTTC. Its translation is CAISRGANWDEQYF.

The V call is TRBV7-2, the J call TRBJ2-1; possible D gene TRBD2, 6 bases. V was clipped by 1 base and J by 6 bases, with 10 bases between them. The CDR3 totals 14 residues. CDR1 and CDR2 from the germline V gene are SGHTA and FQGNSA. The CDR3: CASSLGMGGNEQFF. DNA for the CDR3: TGTGCCAGCAGCTTAGGTATGGGGGGCAATGAGCAGTTCTTC.

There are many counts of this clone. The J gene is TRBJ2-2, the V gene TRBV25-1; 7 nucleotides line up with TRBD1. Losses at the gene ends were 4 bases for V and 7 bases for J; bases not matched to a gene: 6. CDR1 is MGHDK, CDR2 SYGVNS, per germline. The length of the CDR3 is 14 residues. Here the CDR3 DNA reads TGTGCCAGCAGTGGCGCACAGGGGATCGGGGAGCTGTTTTTT. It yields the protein CASSGAQGIGELFF.

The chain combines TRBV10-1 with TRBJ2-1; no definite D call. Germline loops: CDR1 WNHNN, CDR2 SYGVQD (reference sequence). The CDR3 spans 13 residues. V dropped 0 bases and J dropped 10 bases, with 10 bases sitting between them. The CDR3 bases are TGCGCCAGCAGTGAGTCTCCCGTCAGGGAGCAGTTCTTC. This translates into CASSESPVREQFF.

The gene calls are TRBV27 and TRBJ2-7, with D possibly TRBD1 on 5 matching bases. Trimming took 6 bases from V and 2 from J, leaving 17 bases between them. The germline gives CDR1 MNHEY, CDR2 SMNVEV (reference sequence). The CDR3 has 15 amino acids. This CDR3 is CASSVQGAATYEQYF. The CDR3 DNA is TGTGCCAGCAGCGTTCAGGGCGCCGCTACCTACGAGCAGTACTTC.

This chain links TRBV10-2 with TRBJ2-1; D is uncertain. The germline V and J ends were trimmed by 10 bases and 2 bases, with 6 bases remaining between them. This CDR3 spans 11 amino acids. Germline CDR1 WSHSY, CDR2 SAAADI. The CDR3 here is CAIQAYNEQFF. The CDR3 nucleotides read TGCGCCATCCAGGCCTACAATGAGCAGTTCTTC.

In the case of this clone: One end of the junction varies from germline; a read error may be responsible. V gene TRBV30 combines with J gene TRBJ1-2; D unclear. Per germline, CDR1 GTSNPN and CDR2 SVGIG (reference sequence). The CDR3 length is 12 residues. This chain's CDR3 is CAGSVRYYGYTF. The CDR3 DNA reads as TGTGCCGGGAGTGTACGGTACTATGGCTACACCTTC.

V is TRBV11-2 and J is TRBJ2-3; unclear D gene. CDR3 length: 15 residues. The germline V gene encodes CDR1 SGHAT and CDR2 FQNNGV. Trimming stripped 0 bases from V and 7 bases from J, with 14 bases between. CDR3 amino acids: CASSLESSRPNTQYF. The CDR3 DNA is TGTGCCAGCAGCTTAGAGAGTTCCCGACCCAATACGCAGTATTTT.

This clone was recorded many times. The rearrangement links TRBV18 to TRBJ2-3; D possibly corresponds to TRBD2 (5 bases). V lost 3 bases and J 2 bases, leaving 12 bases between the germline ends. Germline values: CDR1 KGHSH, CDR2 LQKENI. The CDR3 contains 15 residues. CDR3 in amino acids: CASSPIPAATDTQYF. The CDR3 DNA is TGTGCCAGCTCACCGATCCCAGCGGCCACAGATACGCAGTATTTT.

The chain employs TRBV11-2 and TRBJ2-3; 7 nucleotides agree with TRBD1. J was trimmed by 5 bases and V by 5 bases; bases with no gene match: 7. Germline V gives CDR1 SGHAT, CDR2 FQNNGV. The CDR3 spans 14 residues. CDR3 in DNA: TGTGCCAGCAGCGCACAGGGGAAGGGAGATACGCAGTATTTT. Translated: CASSAQGKGDTQYF.

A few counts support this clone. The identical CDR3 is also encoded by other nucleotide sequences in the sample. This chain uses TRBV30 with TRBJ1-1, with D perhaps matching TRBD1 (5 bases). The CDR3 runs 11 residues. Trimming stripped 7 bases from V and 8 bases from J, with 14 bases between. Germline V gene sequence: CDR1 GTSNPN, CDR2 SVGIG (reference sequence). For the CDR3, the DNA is TGTGCCTCGAAAAGGGGTCCGGAAGCTTTCTTT. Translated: CASKRGPEAFF.